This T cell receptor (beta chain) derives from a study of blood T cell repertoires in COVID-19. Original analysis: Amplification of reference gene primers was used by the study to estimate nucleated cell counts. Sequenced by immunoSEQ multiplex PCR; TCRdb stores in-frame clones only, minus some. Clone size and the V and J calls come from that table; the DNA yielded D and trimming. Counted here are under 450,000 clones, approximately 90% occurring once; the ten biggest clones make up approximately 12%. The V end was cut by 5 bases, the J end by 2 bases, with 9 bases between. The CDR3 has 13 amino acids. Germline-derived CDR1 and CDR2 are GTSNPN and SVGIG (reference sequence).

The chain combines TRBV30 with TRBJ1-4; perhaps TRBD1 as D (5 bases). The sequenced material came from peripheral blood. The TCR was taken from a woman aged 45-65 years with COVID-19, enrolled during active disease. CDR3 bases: TGTGCCTGGTCGACAGTCACTAATGAAAAACTGTTTTTT. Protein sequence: CAWSTVTNEKLFF.